The 15 T cell receptor beta chains below all came from one sample that was sequenced in a study of CD8 T cells in Susac syndrome. Reverse transcription used 0.5 to 1 ug RNA and random hexamers. Via MiXCR, TCRdb re-called the immunoSEQ multiplex PCR reads, giving one row per CDR3 protein. The sample yields roughly 200,000 distinct CDR3 sequences, about 94% seen once. The sample comprised CD4+ T cells from PBMCs. Receptors were obtained from a human donor with Susac syndrome.

The chain has TRBV9 and TRBJ1-2; no firm D call. Germline V CDR1 and CDR2: SGDLS, YYNGEE. The CDR3 is 15 residues long. Trimming stripped 0 bases from V and 3 bases from J, with 12 bases between. CDR3 region: CASSVDGRKDYGYTF. CDR3 coding DNA: TGTGCCAGCAGCGTAGACGGCAGGAAGGACTATGGCTACACCTTC. Based on the CDR3 plus reference TRBV9 and TRBJ1-2, the full variable domain is DSGVTQTPKHLITATGQRVTLRCSPRSGDLSVYWYQQSLDQGLQFLIQYYNGEERAKGNILERFSAQQFPDLHSELNLSSLELGDSALYFCASSVDGRKDYGYTFGSGTRLTVV.

This rearrangement joins TRBV4-3 to TRBJ2-7; TRBD1 matches 12 bases. This CDR3 spans 16 amino acids. The trim removed 3 bases at V and 5 bases at J, leaving 8 bases unmatched. The germline V gene encodes CDR1 LGHNA and CDR2 YSLEER. The CDR3 DNA reads TGCGCCAGCAGCCAGGGACAGGGGGCCTTAGGACACGAGCAGTACTTC. Amino acids: CASSQGQGALGHEQYF.

This chain links TRBV5-1 with TRBJ2-3; 8 bases align to TRBD2. J gave up 4 bases and V 2 bases, and 6 bases lay outside the gene matches. There are 15 residues in the CDR3. Germline V CDR1 and CDR2: SGHRS, YFSETQ. The CDR3 DNA reads as TGCGCCAGCAGCTTCGGACTAGCAACAGCAGATACGCAGTATTTT. This translates into CASSFGLATADTQYF.

This chain connects TRBV7-2 to TRBJ2-3; TRBD2 matches at 7 bases. J gave up 0 bases and V 5 bases, and 5 bases lay outside the gene matches. CDR1 SGHTA and CDR2 FQGNSA come from the germline V gene. CDR3 length equals 15 residues. This CDR3 reads CASSPGLPSTDTQYF. As DNA, the CDR3 is TGTGCCAGCAGCCCGGGACTACCCAGCACAGATACGCAGTATTTT.

The chain is built from TRBV20-1 and TRBJ2-7, with TRBD2 matching 11 bases. Germline V gene sequence: CDR1 DFQATT, CDR2 SNEGSKA (reference sequence). This CDR3 region has 16 residues. The trim removed 3 bases at V and 3 bases at J, leaving 10 bases unmatched. CDR3 sequence (DNA): TGCAGTGCTAGGGCTAGCGGGGGGCCTTATCTCTACGAGCAGTACTTC. Residues: CSARASGGPYLYEQYF.

The V call is TRBV30, the J call TRBJ2-1, with D perhaps being TRBD1 or TRBD2 (5 bases each). Germline V lookup: CDR1 GTSNPN, CDR2 SVGIG (reference sequence). The length of the CDR3 is 14 residues. Trimming pared 3 bases from V and 8 bases from J, leaving 17 bases between. The CDR3 loop is CAWSLGDPRDEQFF. CDR3 DNA: TGTGCCTGGAGCCTCGGGGACCCGCGGGATGAGCAGTTCTTC.

A single count supports this clonotype. The genes are TRBV5-8 and TRBJ2-3, with D maybe TRBD1 (5 bases). V lost 8 bases and J 2 bases, leaving 15 bases between the germline ends. Germline V gene data show CDR1 as SGHTS and CDR2 as YDEGEE. This CDR3 is 14 amino acids long. The CDR3 nucleotides are TGTGCCAGTGGAAGGGGCACAGTCACAGATACGCAGTATTTT. This sequence encodes CASGRGTVTDTQYF. Drawing the rest from reference TRBV5-8 and TRBJ2-3, the complete variable domain is EAGVTQSPTHLIKTRGQQATLRCSPISGHTSVYWYQQALGLGLQFLLWYDEGEERNRGNFPPRFSGRQFPNYSSELNVNALELEDSALYLCASGRGTVTDTQYFGPGTRLTVL.

The chain couples TRBV4-2 to TRBJ1-1; tentatively, D is TRBD1 (5 bases). Germline V gene lookup returns CDR1 LGHNA and CDR2 YNFKEQ. With 1 base removed from V and 6 bases from J, the gap between germline ends came to 15 bases. The CDR3 has 15 amino acids. The CDR3 DNA is TGTGCCAGCAGCCAAGCTGGGGGGGGTACGCCTGAAGCTTTCTTT. Translated: CASSQAGGGTPEAFF.

The chain recombines TRBV5-4 with TRBJ1-1, with 8 positions matching TRBD1. Germline trimming cut 2 bases from V and 7 bases from J; bases unmatched to any gene: 1. Per the germline V gene, CDR1 is SGHNT and CDR2 is YYREEE (reference sequence). This CDR3 comprises 12 residues. As DNA, the CDR3 is TGTGCCAGCAGCTTCGGACAGGGTGAAGCTTTCTTT. Its translation is CASSFGQGEAFF. Full variable domain (remainder filled in from reference TRBV5-4 and TRBJ1-1): ETGVTQSPTHLIKTRGQQVTLRCSSQSGHNTVSWYQQALGQGPQFIFQYYREEENGRGNFPPRFSGLQFPNYSSELNVNALELDDSALYLCASSFGQGEAFFGQGTRLTVV.

The rearrangement joins TRBV5-6 to TRBJ2-3; TRBD1 aligns across 11 bases. Germline CDR1 SGHDT, CDR2 YYEEEE. V gave up 4 bases and J gave up 6 bases; unmatched junction bases: 10. This CDR3 region has 16 residues. In nucleotides, the CDR3 is TGTGCCAGCAGCGACAGGACAGGGGGCGTTCTTGATACGCAGTATTTT. This sequence encodes CASSDRTGGVLDTQYF.

V is TRBV6-2 or TRBV6-3 and J is TRBJ2-7; D possibly uses TRBD1 or TRBD2 (5 bases each). V dropped 6 bases and J dropped 5 bases, with 17 bases sitting between them. The CDR3 is 14 residues long. Germline CDR1 and CDR2: MNHEY and SVGEGT. The CDR3 sequence: CASRLGRLSDEQYF. The CDR3 DNA reads TGTGCCAGCAGGCTGGGACGTTTGAGCGACGAGCAGTACTTC.

DNA for the CDR3: TGTGCCAGCAGCCAAGATGGTACGGCCCGCGAGGAGCAGTTCTTC. The encoded protein is CASSQDGTAREEQFF. J is TRBJ2-1 and V is TRBV3-1; D is unclear. The ends were cut back, 0 bases at V and 10 bases at J, with 16 bases in the middle. The CDR3 is 15 residues long. CDR1 and CDR2 (germline): LGHDT, YNNKEL (reference sequence).

This clonotype came up once. The rearrangement links TRBV20-1 to TRBJ1-1; D is undetermined. This CDR3 is built from 11 residues. V was clipped by 3 bases and J by 5 bases, with 7 bases between them. CDR1 is DFQATT and CDR2 is SNEGSKA in the germline V gene (reference sequence). The CDR3 nucleotides are TGCAGTGCTAGTTACAGAACTGAAGCTTTCTTT. This translates into CSASYRTEAFF.

This clonotype has only one observation. The chain combines TRBV30 with TRBJ2-2, with D unresolved. V shed 3 bases and J shed 0 bases, with 8 bases lying between them. The CDR3 is 14 amino acids. In germline, CDR1 is GTSNPN, CDR2 SVGIG (reference sequence). CDR3 amino acids: CAWSRNPNTGELFF. CDR3 nucleotides: TGTGCCTGGAGCAGAAATCCGAACACCGGGGAGCTGTTTTTT. Supplemented by reference TRBV30 and TRBJ2-2, the full variable domain reads SQTIHQWPATLVQPVGSPLSLECTVEGTSNPNLYWYRQAAGRGLQLLFYSVGIGQISSEVPQNLSASRPQDRQFILSSKKLLLSDSGFYLCAWSRNPNTGELFFGEGSRLTVL.

The chain links TRBV19 to TRBJ2-7, with a tentative D call TRBD2 (5 bases). The CDR3 consists of 15 residues. The germline CDR1 and CDR2 sequences are LNHDA and SQIVND (reference sequence). Deletions cut 4 bases from V and 1 base from J, with 14 bases between. The CDR3 nucleotides are TGTGCCAGTAGTACCCACTTAAGCGGTTCCTACGAGCAGTACTTC. Translated, it gives CASSTHLSGSYEQYF.